This TCR beta chain was sequenced during a study of blood T cell repertoires in COVID-19. Study as a whole: Material from acute and convalescent COVID-19 was sourced from the United States, Italy and Spain. From T cells, B-cell-depleted T cells, or PBMCs came the material, which was cDNA or gDNA.

Authors' analysis steps: By means of reference gene primer amplification, nucleated cell counts were estimated. Clones were read by immunoSEQ multiplex PCR, and TCRdb kept only the in-frame ones, dropping some. The V and J calls and clone size were taken over from that table, and D and trimming were inferred from the DNA. Among about 180,000 clones, 65% to 90% were seen once, and the ten largest hold more than 1.5%. Germline V gene data show CDR1 as SGHTA and CDR2 as FQGNSA. This CDR3 comprises 14 residues. V dropped 5 bases and J dropped 5; count of bases not matched to a gene: 1. This TCR derives from a human donor in a cohort sampled during active COVID-19. Material: peripheral blood. This chain uses TRBV7-2 with TRBJ2-5; 14 bases line up with TRBD2. The CDR3 loop reads CASSRTSGGETQYF. The CDR3 DNA is TGTGCCAGCAGCCGGACTAGCGGGGGGGAGACCCAGTACTTC. Filled out from reference TRBV7-2 and TRBJ2-5, the complete variable domain reads GAGVSQSPSNKVTEKGKDVELRCDPISGHTALYWYRQSLGQGLEFLIYFQGNSAPDKSGLPSDRFSAERTGGSVSTLTIQRTQQEDSAVYLCASSRTSGGETQYFGPGTRLLVL.